This entry lists 29 T cell receptor beta chains sequenced from one sample in a study of blood T cell repertoires in COVID-19. Only in-frame clones appear in the TCRdb table, and some are missing; sequencing was by immunoSEQ multiplex PCR. The table includes around 300,000 clones, 75% to 90% detected once. The sample taken for sequencing was peripheral blood. These receptors were collected from a woman aged 50 to 65 with COVID-19, enrolled during active disease.

V usage is TRBV19 and J usage is TRBJ2-1; 11 bases line up with TRBD2. There are 15 residues in the CDR3. V was clipped by 6 bases and J by 4 bases; unmatched bases: 5. The V gene's germline CDR1 is LNHDA and CDR2 SQIVND (reference sequence). The CDR3 is CASRMTSGVYNEQFF. For the CDR3, the DNA is TGTGCCAGTAGGATGACTAGCGGGGTATACAATGAGCAGTTCTTC.

In its sample, this clone was seen once. The J gene is TRBJ1-5, the V gene TRBV15; D is possibly TRBD1 (6 bases). The V gene's germline CDR1 is LNHNV and CDR2 YYDKDF (reference sequence). The V end lost 0 bases, the J end lost 0 bases, and 12 bases lay between the germline ends. The CDR3 is 17 amino acids. The CDR3 bases are TGTGCCACCAGCAGAGATCGACAGGCGTATAGCAATCAGCCCCAGCATTTT. Its protein is CATSRDRQAYSNQPQHF.

This clone was observed a few times. The CDR3 DNA reads as TGTGCCAGCAGCACTAGCGAGAACTACGAGCAGTACTTC. It encodes CASSTSENYEQYF. The chain recombines TRBV7-9 with TRBJ2-7, with 7 bases identical to TRBD2. There are 13 residues in the CDR3. CDR1 and CDR2 from the germline V gene are SEHNR and FQNEAQ (reference sequence). The J segment lost 3 bases and the V segment lost 5 bases, leaving 4 bases of the junction unmatched.

The V and J genes are TRBV5-1 and TRBJ2-2; 8 positions agree with TRBD1. The CDR3 length is 15 residues. Germline assignment: CDR1 SGHRS and CDR2 YFSETQ. With 4 bases clipped from V and 7 bases from J, the junction kept 9 bases outside the gene matches. The CDR3 sequence is CASSRSTGAGGELFF. CDR3 in DNA: TGCGCCAGCAGCCGTTCGACAGGGGCCGGCGGGGAGCTGTTTTTT.

V is TRBV19 and J is TRBJ2-1; 9 bases line up with TRBD2. The V gene's germline CDR1 is LNHDA and CDR2 SQIVND (reference sequence). CDR3 length equals 16 residues. J gave up 5 bases and V 7 bases, and 12 bases lay outside the gene matches. The CDR3 nucleotides read TGTGCCAGTACCCCCTGGGCTAGCGGGACCAACAATGAGCAGTTCTTC. Translation: CASTPWASGTNNEQFF.

This clone was seen a handful of times. The gene calls are TRBV18 and TRBJ2-7; 9 bases map to TRBD1. Germline CDR1 reads KGHSH; CDR2 reads LQKENI. The CDR3 is made up of 16 amino acids. V dropped 1 base and J dropped 2; count of bases not matched to a gene: 6. CDR3 sequence: CASSPLGDRAPYEQYF. DNA of the CDR3: TGTGCCAGCTCACCACTGGGGGACAGGGCACCCTACGAGCAGTACTTC. Drawing the rest from reference TRBV18 and TRBJ2-7, the complete variable domain is NAGVMQNPRHLVRRRGQEARLRCSPMKGHSHVYWYRQLPEEGLKFMVYLQKENIIDESGMPKERFSAEFPKEGPSILRIQQVVRGDSAAYFCASSPLGDRAPYEQYFGPGTRLTVT.

This chain joins TRBV29-1 and TRBJ1-2; the D gene is possibly TRBD1 (5 bases). The CDR3 extends over 14 amino acids. Germline V gene data show CDR1 as SQVTM and CDR2 as ANQGSEA. Deletions cut 3 bases from V and 5 bases from J, with 16 bases between. CDR3 sequence: CSVDQPTDLYGYTF. DNA for the CDR3: TGCAGCGTTGACCAGCCGACAGACTTATATGGCTACACCTTC. Combining the CDR3 with reference TRBV29-1 and TRBJ1-2 gives the whole variable domain SAVISQKPSRDICQRGTSLTIQCQVDSQVTMMFWYRQQPGQSLTLIATANQGSEATYESGFVIDKFPISRPNLTFSTLTVSNMSPEDSSIYLCSVDQPTDLYGYTFGSGTRLTVV.

V gene TRBV15 combines with J gene TRBJ2-7; 8 bases line up with TRBD2. The CDR3 runs to 14 residues. V lost 3 bases to trimming and J lost 4 bases; unmatched junction nucleotides: 5. Germline-derived CDR1 and CDR2 are LNHNV and YYDKDF (reference sequence). The CDR3 protein is CATSSRGRIYEQYF. In DNA form, the CDR3 reads TGTGCCACCAGCAGTCGCGGGAGGATTTACGAGCAGTACTTC. Full variable domain (missing parts from reference TRBV15 and TRBJ2-7): DAMVIQNPRYQVTQFGKPVTLSCSQTLNHNVMYWYQQKSSQAPKLLFHYYDKDFNNEADTPDNFQSRRPNTSFCFLDIRSPGLGDTAMYLCATSSRGRIYEQYFGPGTRLTVT.

The gene calls are TRBV11-1 and TRBJ2-3; weak D call: TRBD1 (5 bases). Germline lookup yields CDR1 SGHAT and CDR2 FQDESV (reference sequence). V lost 5 bases and J lost 6, with 15 bases in between. The CDR3 extends over 14 amino acids. The CDR3 region is CASSVHRLDDTQYF. CDR3 bases: TGTGCCAGCAGCGTCCACAGGCTAGATGATACGCAGTATTTT.

The V and J genes are TRBV6-5 and TRBJ2-7; 12 nucleotides agree with TRBD2. Germline values: CDR1 MNHEY, CDR2 SVGAGI. This CDR3 spans 14 amino acids. J gave up 2 bases and V 6 bases, and 2 bases lay outside the gene matches. Here the CDR3 reads CASRGLAGPYEQYF. The CDR3 DNA sequence: TGTGCCAGCAGGGGACTAGCGGGCCCCTACGAGCAGTACTTC.

This chain connects TRBV19 to TRBJ1-1; no reliable D call. In germline, CDR1 is LNHDA, CDR2 SQIVND (reference sequence). The CDR3 totals 11 residues. Trimming cost V 5 bases and J 6 bases, with 7 bases left between them. The CDR3 DNA reads TGTGCCAGTAGTTACGGGGCTGAAGCTTTCTTT. This translates into CASSYGAEAFF.

V and J are TRBV7-6 and TRBJ1-5, with TRBD1 matching over 7 bases. Unmatched junction bases numbered 5, after V lost 2 bases and J lost 4 bases. Germline CDR1 is SGHVS and CDR2 is FNYEAQ. There are 15 residues in the CDR3. CDR3 sequence: CASSLTPGGNQPQHF. CDR3 in DNA: TGTGCCAGCAGCTTAACTCCAGGGGGTAATCAGCCCCAGCATTTT.

This clone has a single count. V gene TRBV5-1 combines with J gene TRBJ1-6; the D is unclear. The V gene's germline CDR1 is SGHRS and CDR2 YFSETQ. The germline V and J ends were trimmed by 0 bases and 9 bases, with 10 bases remaining between them. This CDR3 region has 14 residues. The CDR3 here is CASSLEGLGSPLHF. The CDR3 DNA reads as TGCGCCAGCAGCTTGGAAGGACTAGGTTCACCCCTCCACTTT. The complete variable domain, with remaining parts taken from reference TRBV5-1 and TRBJ1-6, reads KAGVTQTPRYLIKTRGQQVTLSCSPISGHRSVSWYQQTPGQGLQFLFEYFSETQRNKGNFPGRFSGRQFSNSRSEMNVSTLELGDSALYLCASSLEGLGSPLHFGNGTRLTVT.

This chain connects TRBV5-5 to TRBJ1-2, with D maybe TRBD1 (5 bases). This CDR3 comprises 15 residues. V dropped 4 bases and J dropped 7 bases, with 20 bases sitting between them. From germline, CDR1 is SGHKS and CDR2 YYEKEE (reference sequence). The DNA of the CDR3 is TGTGCCAGCAGCCCTGGTCAGGGTTCGTACCGTGGCTACACCTTC. Translating gives CASSPGQGSYRGYTF. Using reference TRBV5-5 and TRBJ1-2 for the parts outside the CDR3, the full variable domain is DAGVTQSPTHLIKTRGQQVTLRCSPISGHKSVSWYQQVLGQGPQFIFQYYEKEERGRGNFPDRFSARQFPNYSSELNVNALLLGDSALYLCASSPGQGSYRGYTFGSGTRLTVV.

The V call is TRBV4-2, the J call TRBJ1-2; a weak D match, TRBD1 (5 bases). Germline-derived CDR1 and CDR2 are LGHNA and YNFKEQ. CDR3 size: 15 residues. Trimming cost V 0 bases and J 7 bases, with 15 bases left between them. CDR3 bases: TGTGCCAGCAGCCAAGATTTTGCGGGGCGGGGTGGCTACACCTTC. Translation: CASSQDFAGRGGYTF.

The chain links TRBV7-2 to TRBJ2-2; no definite D call. Trimming pared 5 bases from V and 0 bases from J, leaving 16 bases between. The CDR3 totals 17 residues. The germline gives CDR1 SGHTA, CDR2 FQGNSA. The CDR3, as DNA: TGTGCCAGCAGCCTCCTGTCCCAGTTCGCGAACACCGGGGAGCTGTTTTTT. Encoded protein: CASSLLSQFANTGELFF.

The chain employs TRBV30 and TRBJ2-3, with TRBD2 matching 13 bases. Germline assignment: CDR1 GTSNPN and CDR2 SVGIG (reference sequence). This CDR3 region has 19 residues. Trimming removed 0 bases from V and 6 bases from J; junction bases left unmatched: 15. The CDR3 region has the DNA TGTGCCTGGAGTGTACTAAGAACTAGCGGGAGGGTTCGAGGGGATACGCAGTATTTT. Amino acid sequence: CAWSVLRTSGRVRGDTQYF.

V and J are TRBV7-3 and TRBJ1-2; TRBD1 matches 9 bases. The CDR3 contains 15 residues. V lost 6 bases to trimming and J lost 7 bases; unmatched junction nucleotides: 12. Per germline, CDR1 SGHTA and CDR2 FQGTGA. CDR3 loop: CASRPQGQGSSGYTF. DNA for the CDR3: TGTGCCAGCAGGCCTCAGGGACAGGGCTCCAGTGGCTACACCTTC. The full variable domain, its missing parts supplied by reference TRBV7-3 and TRBJ1-2, is GAGVSQTPSNKVTEKGKYVELRCDPISGHTALYWYRQSLGQGPEFLIYFQGTGAADDSGLPNDRFFAVRPEGSVSTLKIQRTERGDSAVYLCASRPQGQGSSGYTFGSGTRLTVV.

The chain is built from TRBV6-2 or TRBV6-3 and TRBJ1-2; TRBD1 aligns across 9 bases. This CDR3 has 15 amino acids. V shed 2 bases, J shed 3 bases, and the junction held 4 bases outside the gene matches. Germline assignment: CDR1 MNHEY and CDR2 SVGEGT. CDR3 residues: CASSYRGQGDYGYTF. The CDR3 region has the DNA TGTGCCAGCAGTTACAGGGGACAGGGCGACTATGGCTACACCTTC.

The chain combines TRBV27 with TRBJ1-5; 7 nucleotides match TRBD1. CDR1 and CDR2 from the germline V gene are MNHEY and SMNVEV (reference sequence). With 0 bases clipped from V and 6 bases from J, the junction kept 2 bases outside the gene matches. This CDR3 spans 14 amino acids. The CDR3 coding sequence is TGTGCCAGCAGTTTATCGCCAGGGGGTCAGCCCCAGCATTTT. Translated: CASSLSPGGQPQHF.

The V call is TRBV6-6, the J call TRBJ1-5; TRBD1 aligns across 12 bases. Unmatched junction bases numbered 12, after V lost 5 bases and J lost 1 base. This CDR3 is 19 amino acids long. The germline V gene encodes CDR1 MNHNY and CDR2 SVGAGI (reference sequence). The CDR3 sequence is CASSPGTGGPEMSNQPQHF. The CDR3, as DNA: TGTGCCAGCAGTCCCGGGACAGGGGGCCCCGAGATGAGCAATCAGCCCCAGCATTTT.

The count of this clone is one. The chain is built from TRBV6-5 and TRBJ1-5; D is perhaps TRBD1 (5 bases). Germline V gene lookup returns CDR1 MNHEY and CDR2 SVGAGI. CDR3 length: 14 amino acids. V lost 0 bases and J lost 6, with 9 bases in between. CDR3: CASSYSGGAQPQHF. For the CDR3, the DNA is TGTGCCAGCAGTTACTCGGGGGGAGCTCAGCCCCAGCATTTT.

The chain uses TRBV15 and TRBJ2-7, with 10 bases identical to TRBD2. CDR1 is LNHNV, CDR2 YYDKDF, per germline (reference sequence). The CDR3 extends over 16 amino acids. V shed 4 bases and J 3 bases; nucleotides not matched to a gene: 9. The CDR3 DNA is TGTGCCACCAGCAAGATCTGGACTAGCGGAGACTACGAGCAGTACTTC. Amino acids: CATSKIWTSGDYEQYF.

The gene calls are TRBV25-1 and TRBJ1-2, with a tentative D call TRBD1 (5 bases). CDR3 length: 17 amino acids. Trimming took 3 bases from V and 0 from J, leaving 17 bases between them. Germline CDR1 is MGHDK and CDR2 is SYGVNS. The DNA for the CDR3 is TGTGCCAGCAGTGAGTGGGGGGGTCTATATCCTAACTATGGCTACACCTTC. As protein: CASSEWGGLYPNYGYTF.

The genes are TRBV7-2 and TRBJ2-4; 11 bases fit TRBD2. CDR3 size: 15 residues. Germline values: CDR1 SGHTA, CDR2 FQGNSA. V shed 4 bases and J 4 bases; nucleotides not matched to a gene: 3. CDR3 nucleotides: TGTGCCAGCAGCTCCGGGACTAGCGGAAAAAACATTCAGTACTTC. Translation: CASSSGTSGKNIQYF.

The J gene is TRBJ1-2, the V gene TRBV10-2; a weak D match, TRBD1 (6 bases). CDR1 and CDR2 from the germline V gene are WSHSY and SAAADI. This CDR3 has 14 amino acids. Trimming stripped 0 bases from V and 7 bases from J, with 12 bases between. The CDR3 sequence is CASSESPRTAGYTF. CDR3 nucleotides: TGCGCCAGCAGTGAGTCACCTAGGACAGCTGGCTACACCTTC.

The rearrangement joins TRBV18 to TRBJ1-6, with 9 bases that match TRBD1. V was clipped by 5 bases and J by 6 bases; unmatched bases: 2. Germline V gives CDR1 KGHSH, CDR2 LQKENI. The CDR3 has 14 amino acids. DNA of the CDR3: TGTGCCAGCTCAGAGACAGGGGGTAATTCACCCCTCCACTTT. It encodes CASSETGGNSPLHF.

This sequence joins TRBV3-1 (or the pseudogene TRBV3-2) and TRBJ2-7; weak D call: TRBD2 (6 bases). Germline V gene lookup returns CDR1 LGHDT and CDR2 YNNKEL (reference sequence). The CDR3 is made up of 15 amino acids. The germline V and J ends were trimmed by 0 bases and 3 bases, with 12 bases remaining between them. The CDR3 sequence is CASSQDLFSGYEQYF. In DNA form, the CDR3 reads TGTGCCAGCAGCCAAGATTTGTTTAGCGGCTACGAGCAGTACTTC.

This clone was picked up one time. This chain uses TRBV7-6 with TRBJ1-3; TRBD1 matches at 10 bases. The CDR3 has 15 residues. Losses at the gene ends were 5 bases for V and 6 bases for J; bases not matched to a gene: 7. The germline V gene encodes CDR1 SGHVS and CDR2 FNYEAQ. The CDR3 DNA is TGTGCCAGCAGCCCCGGGACAGGGGTAGCAAACACCATATATTTT. Protein: CASSPGTGVANTIYF.